The entry that follows covers one T cell receptor (beta chain) sequence. The target antigen is unknown. Of the isolated RNA, all was reverse transcribed, and so the sequenced material was expressed TCRB transcripts. TCRdb keeps only in-frame clones here, not all; method: immunoSEQ multiplex PCR. The data hold 300,000 to 350,000 clones, with approximately 15% observed a single time. The data originate from a study of beta chain features in type 1 diabetes. Whole-study results and caveats: People with Type 1 diabetes carried modestly yet significantly shorter TCRB CDR3s in all four CD4+ subsets. Lower insertion and higher deletion counts appeared at VDJ junctions in type 1 diabetes patients.

From germline, CDR1 is MNHEY and CDR2 SVGAGI. The CDR3 consists of 13 residues. V was trimmed by 2 bases and J by 10 bases, leaving 12 bases between them. The genes are TRBV6-5 and TRBJ2-1, with a tentative D call TRBD2 (6 bases). This receptor was identified in a woman between 18 and 30 years old with type 1 diabetes. The specimen sequenced was naive CD4+ T cells from blood. CDR3 coding DNA: TGTGCCAGCAGTTACAAAGGGAGGCGCGAGCAGTTCTTC. This encodes CASSYKGRREQFF.